This TCR beta chain appears in the sequencing data of a study of post-analysis software for immune sequencing data. Study-level information: The courses of disease that were included comprised relapsing-remitting, secondary progressive and progressive-relapsing multiple sclerosis. Overall study results and limits: The normalized Chao1 diversity of multiple sclerosis patients was significantly lower than that of controls. Compared with controls, patients had more of about 5 TRBV segments, including TRBV5-6, TRBV5-1 and TRBV20-1.

Unique molecular identifiers had been added to the TCR beta cDNA libraries. From the PCR reads, TCRdb called clonotypes with MiXCR, one entry per CDR3 protein. The top ten hold 11% of the sample, which has about 680,000 distinct CDR3 sequences, 55% to 60% seen once. A remark on this clonotype: The target antigen is unknown.

The V gene end was trimmed by 3 bases and the J gene end by 3 bases; junction bases not matched to a gene: 1. In germline, CDR1 is ENHRY, CDR2 SYGVKD. The CDR3 consists of 13 residues. The chain links TRBV10-3 to TRBJ2-5; 7 bases fit TRBD1. The sample taken for sequencing was blood. The receptor was derived from a girl aged 2 to 9 with multiple sclerosis. The CDR3 coding sequence is TGTGCCATCAGTGACGGGACAGAAGAGACCCAGTACTTC. This encodes CAISDGTEETQYF.